The following is a TCR beta chain sequence with its context. This sample stems from a study of OX40 agonist ivuxolimab in advanced cancers. TCRdb keeps only in-frame clones here, not all; method: immunoSEQ multiplex PCR. The profile shows about 62,000 clones, approximately 80% of them singletons. V was shortened by 3 bases and J by 0 bases, with 3 bases between the two germline ends. The CDR3 totals 13 residues. Germline assignment: CDR1 KGHSH and CDR2 LQKENI. The receptor comes from an adult with an advanced solid tumor such as melanoma, head and neck, liver or kidney cancer. This chain joins TRBV18 and TRBJ1-5; no definite D call. The sequencing used CD4+ or CD8+ T cells sorted from blood, collected in a trial of the OX40 agonist ivuxolimab. In nucleotides, the CDR3 is TGTGCCAGCTCACCTCTTAGCAATCAGCCCCAGCATTTT. Translating it yields CASSPLSNQPQHF.